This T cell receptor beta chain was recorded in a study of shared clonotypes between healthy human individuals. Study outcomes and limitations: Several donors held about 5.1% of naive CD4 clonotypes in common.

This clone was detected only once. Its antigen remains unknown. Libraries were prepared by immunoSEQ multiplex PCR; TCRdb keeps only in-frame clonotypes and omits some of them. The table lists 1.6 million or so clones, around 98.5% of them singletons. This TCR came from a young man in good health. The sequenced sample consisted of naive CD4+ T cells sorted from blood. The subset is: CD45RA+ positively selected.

CDR3 bases: TGTGCCAGCAGCGTTGTTCTTGAGTTCACTGAAGCTTTCTTT. Translated: CASSVVLEFTEAFF. The chain uses TRBV9 and TRBJ1-1; D unclear. The germline V gene has CDR1 SGDLS and CDR2 YYNGEE. The CDR3 is 14 residues long. V gave up 2 bases and J gave up 4 bases, with 12 bases separating them.